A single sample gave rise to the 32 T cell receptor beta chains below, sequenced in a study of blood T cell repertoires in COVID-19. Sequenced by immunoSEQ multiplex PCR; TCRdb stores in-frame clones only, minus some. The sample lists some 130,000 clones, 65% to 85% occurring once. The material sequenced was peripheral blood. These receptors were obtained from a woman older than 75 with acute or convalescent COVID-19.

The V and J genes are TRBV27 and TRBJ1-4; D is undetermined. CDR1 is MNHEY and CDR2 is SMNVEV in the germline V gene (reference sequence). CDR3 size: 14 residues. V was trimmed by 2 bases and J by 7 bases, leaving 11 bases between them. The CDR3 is CASSLGGGSEKLFF. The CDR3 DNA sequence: TGTGCCAGCAGTTTAGGCGGTGGGAGTGAAAAACTGTTTTTT. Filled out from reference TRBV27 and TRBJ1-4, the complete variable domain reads EAQVTQNPRYLITVTGKKLTVTCSQNMNHEYMSWYRQDPGLGLRQIYYSMNVEVTDKGDVPEGYKVSRKEKRNFPLILESPSPNQTSLYFCASSLGGGSEKLFFGSGTQLSVL.

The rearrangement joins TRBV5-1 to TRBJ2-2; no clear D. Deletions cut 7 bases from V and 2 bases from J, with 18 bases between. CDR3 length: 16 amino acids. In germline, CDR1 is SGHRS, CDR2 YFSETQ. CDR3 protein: CASQRLAATNTGELFF. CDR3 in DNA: TGCGCCAGCCAGCGACTCGCAGCGACTAACACCGGGGAGCTGTTTTTT.

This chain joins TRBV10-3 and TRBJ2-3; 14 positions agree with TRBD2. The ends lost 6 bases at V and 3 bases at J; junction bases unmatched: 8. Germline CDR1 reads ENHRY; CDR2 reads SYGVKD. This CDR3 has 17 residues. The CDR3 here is CAIRAGLAGVMTDTQYF. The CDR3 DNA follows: TGTGCCATCAGGGCGGGACTAGCGGGAGTTATGACAGATACGCAGTATTTT.

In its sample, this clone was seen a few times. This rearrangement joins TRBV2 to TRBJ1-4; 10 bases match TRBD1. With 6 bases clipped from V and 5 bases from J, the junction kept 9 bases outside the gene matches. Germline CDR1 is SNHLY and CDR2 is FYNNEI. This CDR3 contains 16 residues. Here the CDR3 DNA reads TGTGCCAGCAGCCAAAGACAGGGGGCAAGGAATGAAAAACTGTTTTTT. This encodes CASSQRQGARNEKLFF.

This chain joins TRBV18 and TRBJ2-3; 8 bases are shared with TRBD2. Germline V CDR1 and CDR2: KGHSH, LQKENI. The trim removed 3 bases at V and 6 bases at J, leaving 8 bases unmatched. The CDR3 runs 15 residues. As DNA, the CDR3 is TGTGCCAGCTCACCGTCCGGGGGGGCAATGGATACGCAGTATTTT. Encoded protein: CASSPSGGAMDTQYF.

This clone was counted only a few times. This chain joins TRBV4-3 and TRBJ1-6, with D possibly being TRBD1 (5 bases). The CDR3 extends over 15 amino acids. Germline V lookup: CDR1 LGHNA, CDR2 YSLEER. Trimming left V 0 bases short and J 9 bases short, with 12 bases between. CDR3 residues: CASSQDQVRGSPLHF. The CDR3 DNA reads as TGCGCCAGCAGCCAAGATCAGGTTAGGGGTTCACCCCTCCACTTT.

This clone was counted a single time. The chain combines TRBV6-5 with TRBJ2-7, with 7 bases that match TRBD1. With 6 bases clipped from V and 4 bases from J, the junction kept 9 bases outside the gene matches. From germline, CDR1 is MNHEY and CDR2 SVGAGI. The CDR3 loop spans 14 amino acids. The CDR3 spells CASSPQGVQYEQYF. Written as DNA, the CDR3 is TGTGCCAGCAGCCCGCAGGGGGTTCAGTACGAGCAGTACTTC.

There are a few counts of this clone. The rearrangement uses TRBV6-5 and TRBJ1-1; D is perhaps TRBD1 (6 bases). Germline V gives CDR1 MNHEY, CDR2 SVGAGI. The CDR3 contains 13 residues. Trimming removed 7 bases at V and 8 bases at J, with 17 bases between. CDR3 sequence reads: CASIKGQGAEAFF. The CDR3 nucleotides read TGTGCCAGCATCAAGGGACAAGGGGCGGAAGCTTTCTTT.

The CDR3 bases are TGTGCCAGCAGCGTAGGCGGGGGGGGCGTCTACGAGCAGTACTTC. Its protein product is CASSVGGGGVYEQYF. The genes are TRBV9 and TRBJ2-7, with 9 bases fitting TRBD2. This CDR3 is 15 amino acids long. CDR1 SGDLS and CDR2 YYNGEE come from the germline V gene. Germline trimming cut 0 bases from V and 3 bases from J; bases unmatched to any gene: 4.

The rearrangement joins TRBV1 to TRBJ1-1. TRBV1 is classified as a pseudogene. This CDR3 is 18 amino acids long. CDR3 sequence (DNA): TGCACCAGCAGCCAAGTCCCCTTGGGTGGAGGAGACAACACTGAAGCTTTCTTT. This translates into CTSSQVPLGGGDNTEAFF.

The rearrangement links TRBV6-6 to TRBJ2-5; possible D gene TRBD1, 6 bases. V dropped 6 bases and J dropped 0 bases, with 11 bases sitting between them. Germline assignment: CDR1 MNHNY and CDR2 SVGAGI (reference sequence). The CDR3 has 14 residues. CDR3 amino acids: CASSKGTYQETQYF. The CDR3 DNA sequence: TGTGCCAGCAGCAAAGGGACATACCAAGAGACCCAGTACTTC.

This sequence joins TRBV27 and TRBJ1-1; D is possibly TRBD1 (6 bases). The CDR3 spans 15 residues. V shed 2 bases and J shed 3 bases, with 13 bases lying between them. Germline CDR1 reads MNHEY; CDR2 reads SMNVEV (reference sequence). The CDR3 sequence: CASSLRGARDTEAFF. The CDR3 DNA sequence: TGTGCCAGCAGTTTACGGGGGGCGCGGGACACTGAAGCTTTCTTT.

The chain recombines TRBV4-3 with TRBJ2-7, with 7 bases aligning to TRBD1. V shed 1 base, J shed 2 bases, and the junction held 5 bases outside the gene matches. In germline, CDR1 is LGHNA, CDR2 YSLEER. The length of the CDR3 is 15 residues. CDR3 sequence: CASSQGQGGAYEQYF. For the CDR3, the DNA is TGCGCCAGCAGCCAAGGACAGGGTGGGGCCTACGAGCAGTACTTC.

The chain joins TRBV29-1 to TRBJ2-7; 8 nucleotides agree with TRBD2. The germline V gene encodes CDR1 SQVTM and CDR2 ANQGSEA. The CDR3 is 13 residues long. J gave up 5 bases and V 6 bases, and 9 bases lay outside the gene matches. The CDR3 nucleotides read TGCAGCGTCATCTCCGGGACTAGTAACGAGCAGTACTTC. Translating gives CSVISGTSNEQYF.

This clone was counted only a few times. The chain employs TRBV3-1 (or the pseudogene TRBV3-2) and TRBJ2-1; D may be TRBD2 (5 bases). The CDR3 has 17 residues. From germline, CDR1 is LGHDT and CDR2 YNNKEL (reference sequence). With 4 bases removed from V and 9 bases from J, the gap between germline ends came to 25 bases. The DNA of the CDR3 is TGTGCCAGCAGCCGTTCGGAGCGGATAGAAACAACAACTGAGCAGTTCTTC. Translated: CASSRSERIETTTEQFF.

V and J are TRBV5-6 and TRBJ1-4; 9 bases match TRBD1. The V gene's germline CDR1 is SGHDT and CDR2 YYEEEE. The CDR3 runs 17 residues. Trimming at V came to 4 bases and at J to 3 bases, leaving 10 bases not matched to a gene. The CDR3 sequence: CASSLSTGGGSNEKLFF. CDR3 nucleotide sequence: TGTGCCAGCAGCCTATCAACAGGGGGCGGGTCTAATGAAAAACTGTTTTTT.

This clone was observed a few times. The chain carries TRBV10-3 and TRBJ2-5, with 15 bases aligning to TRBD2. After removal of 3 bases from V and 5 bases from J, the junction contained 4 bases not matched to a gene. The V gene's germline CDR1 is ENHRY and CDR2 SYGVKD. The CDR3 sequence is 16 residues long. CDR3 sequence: CAISDGLAGGTETQYF. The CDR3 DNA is TGTGCCATCAGTGACGGACTAGCGGGGGGGACCGAGACCCAGTACTTC.

CDR3 DNA: TGTGCCAGCTCACCAAGCGGACAGGGGCAAGGTGGCTACACCTTC. It translates to CASSPSGQGQGGYTF. The chain combines TRBV18 with TRBJ1-2; 9 bases agree with TRBD1. The CDR3 runs to 15 residues. The ends lost 2 bases at V and 7 bases at J; junction bases unmatched: 8. Germline CDR1 and CDR2: KGHSH and LQKENI. The full variable domain, in which reference TRBV18 and TRBJ1-2 provide the parts outside the CDR3, is NAGVMQNPRHLVRRRGQEARLRCSPMKGHSHVYWYRQLPEEGLKFMVYLQKENIIDESGMPKERFSAEFPKEGPSILRIQQVVRGDSAAYFCASSPSGQGQGGYTFGSGTRLTVV.

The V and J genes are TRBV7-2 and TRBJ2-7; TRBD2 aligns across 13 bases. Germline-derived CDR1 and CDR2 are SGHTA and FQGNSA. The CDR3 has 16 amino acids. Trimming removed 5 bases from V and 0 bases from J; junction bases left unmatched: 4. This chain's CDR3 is CASSPGLAGFSYEQYF. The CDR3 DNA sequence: TGTGCCAGCAGCCCGGGACTAGCGGGGTTCTCCTACGAGCAGTACTTC.

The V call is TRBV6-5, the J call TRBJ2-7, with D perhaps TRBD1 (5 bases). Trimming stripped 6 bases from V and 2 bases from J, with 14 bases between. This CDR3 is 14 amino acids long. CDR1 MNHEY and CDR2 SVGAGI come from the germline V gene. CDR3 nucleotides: TGTGCCAGCAGCTCACAGGACCCTCCCTACGAGCAGTACTTC. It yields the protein CASSSQDPPYEQYF.

DNA for the CDR3: TGTGCCAGCAGCTTAGGTCTGGACATTCGCACAGATACGCAGTATTTT. Protein product: CASSLGLDIRTDTQYF. V is TRBV11-3 and J is TRBJ2-3; tentative D call: TRBD1 (5 bases). Germline CDR1 and CDR2: SGHNT and YENEEA. Trimming removed 1 base at V and 1 base at J, with 12 bases between. The CDR3 has 16 amino acids.

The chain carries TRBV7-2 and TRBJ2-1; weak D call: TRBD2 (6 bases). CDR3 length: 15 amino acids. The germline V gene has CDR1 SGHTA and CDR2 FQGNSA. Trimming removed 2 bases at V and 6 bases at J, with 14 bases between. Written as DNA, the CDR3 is TGTGCCAGCAGCTTAAATCGGGGGACCGCCAATGAGCAGTTCTTC. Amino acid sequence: CASSLNRGTANEQFF.

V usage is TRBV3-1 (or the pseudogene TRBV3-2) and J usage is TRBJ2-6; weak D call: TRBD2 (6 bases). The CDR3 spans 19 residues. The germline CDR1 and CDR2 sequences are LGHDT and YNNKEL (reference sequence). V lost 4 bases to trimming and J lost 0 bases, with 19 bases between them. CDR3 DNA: TGTGCCAGCAGCCGGATTCCCGGGGGTTCTTACTCTGGGGCCAACGTCCTGACTTTC. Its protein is CASSRIPGGSYSGANVLTF.

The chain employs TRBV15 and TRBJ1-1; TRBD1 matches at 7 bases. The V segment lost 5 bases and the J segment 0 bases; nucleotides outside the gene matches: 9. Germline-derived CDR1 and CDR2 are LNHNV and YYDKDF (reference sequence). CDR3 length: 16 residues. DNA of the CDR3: TGTGCCACCAGCGTACCCAGGGGGAGGATGAACACTGAAGCTTTCTTT. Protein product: CATSVPRGRMNTEAFF.

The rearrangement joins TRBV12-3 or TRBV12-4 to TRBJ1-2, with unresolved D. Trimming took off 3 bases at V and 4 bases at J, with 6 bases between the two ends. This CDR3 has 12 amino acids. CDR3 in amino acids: CASSFGSYGYTF. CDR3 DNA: TGTGCCAGCAGTTTCGGGAGCTATGGCTACACCTTC.

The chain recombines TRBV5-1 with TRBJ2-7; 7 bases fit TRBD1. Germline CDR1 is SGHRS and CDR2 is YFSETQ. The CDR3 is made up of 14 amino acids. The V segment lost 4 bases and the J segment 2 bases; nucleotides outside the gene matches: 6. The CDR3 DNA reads TGCGCCAGCAGCCCTCCCGGGACAGCCTACGAGCAGTACTTC. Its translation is CASSPPGTAYEQYF.

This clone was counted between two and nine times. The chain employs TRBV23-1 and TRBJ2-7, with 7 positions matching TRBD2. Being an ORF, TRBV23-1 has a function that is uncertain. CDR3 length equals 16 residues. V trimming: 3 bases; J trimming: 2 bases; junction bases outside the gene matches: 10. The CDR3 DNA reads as TGCGCCAGCAGTCACCACCGACTAGCCCCACCCTACGAGCAGTACTTC. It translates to CASSHHRLAPPYEQYF.

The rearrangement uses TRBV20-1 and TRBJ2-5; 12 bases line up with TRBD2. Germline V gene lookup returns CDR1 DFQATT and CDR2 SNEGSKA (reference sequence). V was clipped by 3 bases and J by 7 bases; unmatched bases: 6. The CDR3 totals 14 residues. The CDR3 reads CSASTSGGRGTQYF. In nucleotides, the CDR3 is TGCAGTGCTAGTACTAGCGGGGGGAGGGGGACCCAGTACTTC.

The CDR3 DNA reads TGTGCCAGCAGTTTAGAAGGCGGCAAAGGTTACGAGCAGTACTTC. Translating it yields CASSLEGGKGYEQYF. The chain joins TRBV27 to TRBJ2-7; the D is unclear. Per germline, CDR1 MNHEY and CDR2 SMNVEV (reference sequence). This CDR3 is 15 amino acids long. V was shortened by 2 bases and J by 4 bases, with 15 bases between the two germline ends.

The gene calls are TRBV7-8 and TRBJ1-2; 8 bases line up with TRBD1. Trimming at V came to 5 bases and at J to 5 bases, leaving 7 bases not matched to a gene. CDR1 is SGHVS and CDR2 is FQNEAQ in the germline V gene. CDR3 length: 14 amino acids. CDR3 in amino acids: CASSLDRVSYGYTF. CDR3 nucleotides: TGTGCCAGCAGCCTGGACAGGGTTTCTTATGGCTACACCTTC.

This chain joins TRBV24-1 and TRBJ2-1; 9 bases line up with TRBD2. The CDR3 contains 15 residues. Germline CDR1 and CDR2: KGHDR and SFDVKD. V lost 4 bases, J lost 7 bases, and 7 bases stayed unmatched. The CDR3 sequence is CATSEGLARGNEQFF. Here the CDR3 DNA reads TGTGCCACCAGTGAGGGACTAGCCCGGGGTAATGAGCAGTTCTTC.

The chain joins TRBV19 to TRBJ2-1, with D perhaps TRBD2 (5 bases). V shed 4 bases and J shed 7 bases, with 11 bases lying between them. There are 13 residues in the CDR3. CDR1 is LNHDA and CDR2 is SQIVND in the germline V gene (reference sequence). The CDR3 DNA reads TGTGCCAGTAGTAGCGGACGAGGGAATGAGCAGTTCTTC. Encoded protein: CASSSGRGNEQFF. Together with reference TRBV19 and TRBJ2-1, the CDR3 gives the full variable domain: DGGITQSPKYLFRKEGQNVTLSCEQNLNHDAMYWYRQDPGQGLRLIYYSQIVNDFQKGDIAEGYSVSREKKESFPLTVTSAQKNPTAFYLCASSSGRGNEQFFGPGTRLTVL.